These 2 T cell receptor beta chains were all obtained from the same sample, sequenced in a study of blood T cell repertoires in COVID-19. The repertoire was sequenced with immunoSEQ multiplex PCR; TCRdb's copy has only in-frame clones and lacks some. This table holds some 120,000 clones, less than 90% found once. The sequenced sample consisted of peripheral blood. These receptors originate from a man aged 25 to 45 with acute or convalescent COVID-19.

The rearrangement uses TRBV6-6 and TRBJ2-5; D perhaps matches TRBD1 (5 bases). From germline, CDR1 is MNHNY and CDR2 SVGAGI (reference sequence). CDR3 length: 16 amino acids. V lost 6 bases, J lost 1 base, and 18 bases lay in between. The CDR3 DNA is TGTGCCAGCAGAACCGGACGCCCAAGGGGCCAAGAGACCCAGTACTTC. This sequence encodes CASRTGRPRGQETQYF.

The chain has TRBV25-1 and TRBJ1-1, with unresolved D. V lost 0 bases to trimming and J lost 11 bases, with 7 bases between them. CDR1 and CDR2 (germline): MGHDK, SYGVNS. This CDR3 contains 11 residues. In DNA form, the CDR3 reads TGTGCCAGCAGTGAATATGGGGAGGCTTTCTTT. Its protein is CASSEYGEAFF. Looking up the rest from reference TRBV25-1 and TRBJ1-1 gives the full variable domain: EADIYQTPRYLVIGTGKKITLECSQTMGHDKMYWYQQDPGMELHLIHYSYGVNSTEKGDLSSESTVSRIRTEHFPLTLESARPSHTSQYLCASSEYGEAFFGQGTRLTVV.